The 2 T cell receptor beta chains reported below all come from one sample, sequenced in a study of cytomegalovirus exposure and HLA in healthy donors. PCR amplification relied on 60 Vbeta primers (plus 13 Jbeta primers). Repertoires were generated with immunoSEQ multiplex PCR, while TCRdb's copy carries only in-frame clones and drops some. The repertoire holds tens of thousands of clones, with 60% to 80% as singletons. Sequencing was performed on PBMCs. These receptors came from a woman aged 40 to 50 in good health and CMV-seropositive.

Here the CDR3 reads CASSFLSGGKETQYF. The CDR3 region has the DNA TGTGCCAGCAGTTTCCTTTCAGGGGGCAAGGAGACCCAGTACTTC. The chain combines TRBV27 with TRBJ2-5; 8 bases line up with TRBD1. The V segment lost 3 bases and the J segment 5 bases; nucleotides outside the gene matches: 8. Germline assignment: CDR1 MNHEY and CDR2 SMNVEV (reference sequence). The CDR3 spans 15 residues.

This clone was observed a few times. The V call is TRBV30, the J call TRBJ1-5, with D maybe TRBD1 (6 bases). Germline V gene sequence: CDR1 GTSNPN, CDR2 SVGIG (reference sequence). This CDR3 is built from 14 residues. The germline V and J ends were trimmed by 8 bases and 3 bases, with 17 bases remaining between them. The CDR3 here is CAGQLQGPNQPQHF. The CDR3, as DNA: TGTGCCGGCCAATTACAGGGTCCCAATCAGCCCCAGCATTTT. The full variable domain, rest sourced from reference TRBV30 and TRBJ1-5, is SQTIHQWPATLVQPVGSPLSLECTVEGTSNPNLYWYRQAAGRGLQLLFYSVGIGQISSEVPQNLSASRPQDRQFILSSKKLLLSDSGFYLCAGQLQGPNQPQHFGDGTRLSIL.